The clone carrying this TCR beta chain was detected only once. This entry comes from a study of blood T cell repertoires in COVID-19. Across the study: COVID-19 samples collected from the United States, Italy and Spain covered acute and convalescent phases.

Per the original methods: Quantification of nucleated cells was approximated via reference gene primer amplification. Assay: immunoSEQ multiplex PCR; the TCRdb copy retains only in-frame clones and omits some. The V and J calls and clone size are taken from that table; D and trimming were inferred from the DNA. The repertoire holds around 180,000 clones, under 85% seen once, with 17% in the top ten. From germline, CDR1 is SGHVS and CDR2 FNYEAQ. V shed 5 bases and J 5 bases; nucleotides not matched to a gene: 4. The CDR3 has 15 residues. This chain links TRBV7-6 with TRBJ2-2; TRBD2 agrees at 11 bases. Sequencing input: peripheral blood. The source of this sequence is a man in his sixties with active or convalescent COVID-19. CDR3 amino acids: CASSPSSGRTGELFF. The DNA for the CDR3 is TGTGCCAGCAGCCCGTCTAGCGGGAGGACCGGGGAGCTGTTTTTT.